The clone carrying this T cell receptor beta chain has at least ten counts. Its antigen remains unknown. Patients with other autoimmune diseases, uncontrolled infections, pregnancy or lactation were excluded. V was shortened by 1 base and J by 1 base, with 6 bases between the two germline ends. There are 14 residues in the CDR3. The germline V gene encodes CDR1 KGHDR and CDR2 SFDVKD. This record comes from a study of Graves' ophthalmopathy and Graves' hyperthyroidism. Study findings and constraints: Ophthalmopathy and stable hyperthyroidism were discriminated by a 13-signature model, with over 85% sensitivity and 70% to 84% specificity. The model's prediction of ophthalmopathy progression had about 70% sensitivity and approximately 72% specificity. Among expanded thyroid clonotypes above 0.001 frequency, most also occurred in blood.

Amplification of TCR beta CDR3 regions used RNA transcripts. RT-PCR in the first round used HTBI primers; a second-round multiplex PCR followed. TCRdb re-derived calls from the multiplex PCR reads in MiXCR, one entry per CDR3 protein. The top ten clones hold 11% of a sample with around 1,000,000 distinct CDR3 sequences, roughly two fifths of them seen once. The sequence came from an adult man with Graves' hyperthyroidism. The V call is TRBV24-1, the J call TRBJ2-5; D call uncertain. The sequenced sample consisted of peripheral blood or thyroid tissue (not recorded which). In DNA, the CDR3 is TGTGCCACCAGTGATTTCCAAACCCAAGAGACCCAGTACTTC. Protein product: CATSDFQTQETQYF.